Each of the 29 T cell receptor beta chains below was sequenced from the same sample in a study of brain T cells in children with intractable seizures. The time point is: blood from clinic visit 5 months post-surgery; TSC patient then seizure free. TCRdb's copy holds only in-frame clones and misses some; the assay was immunoSEQ multiplex PCR. The sample lists about 350,000 clones; over 90% were seen once. The specimen comprised peripheral blood, sampled about 5 months after surgery. These receptors originate from a boy under two years old with tuberous sclerosis and intractable seizures.

V gene TRBV28 combines with J gene TRBJ1-4; D is undetermined. Germline CDR1 and CDR2: MDHEN and SYDVKM. V was shortened by 5 bases and J by 6 bases, with 4 bases between the two germline ends. CDR3 size: 11 residues. CDR3 nucleotides: TGTGCCAGCAGTCCTCATGAAAAACTGTTTTTT. Translation gives CASSPHEKLFF. The whole variable domain, remainder taken from reference TRBV28 and TRBJ1-4, is DVKVTQSSRYLVKRTGEKVFLECVQDMDHENMFWYRQDPGLGLRLIYFSYDVKMKEKGDIPEGYSVSREKKERFSLILESASTNQTSMYLCASSPHEKLFFGSGTQLSVL.

This chain links TRBV25-1 with TRBJ1-6, with D possibly being TRBD1 (5 bases). V was pared by 6 bases and J by 0 bases, with 12 bases between. The length of the CDR3 is 16 residues. Germline V CDR1 and CDR2: MGHDK, SYGVNS. CDR3 sequence reads: CASRRGLSSYNSPLHF. The CDR3 DNA follows: TGTGCCAGCAGAAGGGGTCTGAGCTCCTATAATTCACCCCTCCACTTT.

The DNA of the CDR3 is TGTGCCAGCAGCTTAGAGGGGCAGGGCCATGGCTACACCTTC. It translates to CASSLEGQGHGYTF. The J gene is TRBJ1-2, the V gene TRBV7-2; TRBD1 is a possible D gene (5 bases). The CDR3 extends over 14 amino acids. Trimming removed 1 base from V and 6 bases from J, with 12 bases in between. The germline CDR1 and CDR2 sequences are SGHTA and FQGNSA.

This chain connects TRBV5-6 to TRBJ1-1; TRBD1 is a possible D gene (5 bases). V shed 4 bases and J shed 4 bases, with 14 bases lying between them. Per germline, CDR1 SGHDT and CDR2 YYEEEE. The CDR3 is 14 amino acids. The CDR3 DNA reads as TGTGCCAGCAGCCCGGACTTCGGGGGCACTGAAGCTTTCTTT. This translates into CASSPDFGGTEAFF.

This chain links TRBV3-1 (or the pseudogene TRBV3-2) with TRBJ2-1; TRBD2 matches at 15 bases. This CDR3 comprises 17 residues. V shed 4 bases and J 4 bases; nucleotides not matched to a gene: 5. Per germline, CDR1 LGHDT and CDR2 YNNKEL (reference sequence). The DNA for the CDR3 is TGTGCCAGCAGCCCGGGACTAGCGGGGGGCGAGTACAATGAGCAGTTCTTC. It yields the protein CASSPGLAGGEYNEQFF.

The CDR3 bases are TGTGCCAGCAGCTTGTACAGACAGACAGATACGCAGTATTTT. This gives the protein CASSLYRQTDTQYF. V and J are TRBV5-8 and TRBJ2-3; possible D gene TRBD1, 5 bases. With 1 base removed from V and 3 bases from J, the gap between germline ends came to 9 bases. Germline V CDR1 and CDR2: SGHTS, YDEGEE. The CDR3 length is 14 residues.

V usage is TRBV7-2 and J usage is TRBJ2-5, with D tentatively TRBD1 or TRBD2 (5 bases each). The CDR3 spans 15 residues. Trimming took off 2 bases at V and 4 bases at J, with 14 bases between the two ends. CDR1 is SGHTA and CDR2 is FQGNSA in the germline V gene. CDR3 region: CASSLNKGGGETQYF. DNA for the CDR3: TGTGCCAGCAGCTTAAATAAGGGTGGGGGAGAGACCCAGTACTTC.

V is TRBV25-1 and J is TRBJ2-7, with TRBD1 as a possible D gene (5 bases). From germline, CDR1 is MGHDK and CDR2 SYGVNS. Trimming shortened V by 3 bases and J by 2 bases, and 14 bases separated the two germline ends. The CDR3 sequence is 15 residues long. CDR3 loop: CASSERSADTYEQYF. The CDR3 DNA sequence: TGTGCCAGCAGTGAGAGGTCGGCGGACACCTACGAGCAGTACTTC.

V gene TRBV12-5 combines with J gene TRBJ1-1, with 8 bases matching TRBD1. Germline V gene sequence: CDR1 LGHNT, CDR2 FRNRAP. The CDR3 totals 15 residues. Unmatched junction bases numbered 7, after V lost 1 base and J lost 6 bases. The CDR3 coding sequence is TGTGCTAGTGGTTTGGGGGACAGGTCTGTGGCTGAAGCTTTCTTT. Residues: CASGLGDRSVAEAFF.

The chain joins TRBV24-1 to TRBJ2-1; possible D gene TRBD2, 6 bases. CDR1 and CDR2 from the germline V gene are KGHDR and SFDVKD. This CDR3 contains 14 residues. Deletions cut 3 bases from V and 6 bases from J, with 11 bases between. This CDR3 reads CATSDPTSPNEQFF. The CDR3 DNA sequence: TGTGCCACCAGTGATCCAACTAGCCCCAATGAGCAGTTCTTC.

The V call is TRBV19, the J call TRBJ2-3; 8 positions agree with TRBD2. Germline loops: CDR1 LNHDA, CDR2 SQIVND (reference sequence). The CDR3 extends over 16 amino acids. J gave up 1 base and V 1 base, and 4 bases lay outside the gene matches. The CDR3 region has the DNA TGTGCCAGTAGTATAGGGCTAGCGGGTCGCACAGATACGCAGTATTTT. Translating gives CASSIGLAGRTDTQYF.

This clone was seen just once. This chain links TRBV7-6 with TRBJ2-7, with D tentatively TRBD2 (6 bases). Trimming shortened V by 5 bases and J by 5 bases, and 22 bases separated the two germline ends. The CDR3 is 16 residues long. The V gene's germline CDR1 is SGHVS and CDR2 FNYEAQ. CDR3 protein: CASSPGWRGESHEQYF. The CDR3 DNA follows: TGTGCCAGCAGCCCAGGTTGGAGGGGCGAAAGCCACGAGCAGTACTTC.

This clone was seen more than once but under ten times. This chain connects TRBV5-5 to TRBJ1-2; D remains ambiguous. V lost 0 bases to trimming and J lost 7 bases, with 16 bases between them. CDR1 is SGHKS and CDR2 is YYEKEE in the germline V gene (reference sequence). The CDR3 is 15 amino acids. CDR3 nucleotide sequence: TGTGCCAGCAGCTTGGTTGCCTTTGATGGCGGTGGCTACACCTTC. It codes for CASSLVAFDGGGYTF.

The genes are TRBV27 and TRBJ2-7; 8 bases align to TRBD2. Germline V gene data show CDR1 as MNHEY and CDR2 as SMNVEV (reference sequence). This CDR3 is 15 amino acids long. Trimming cost V 3 bases and J 0 bases; bases outside gene matches: 4. The CDR3 nucleotides are TGTGCCAGCAGTTTTTTCGGGGGGGGCTCCTACGAGCAGTACTTC. Encoded protein: CASSFFGGGSYEQYF.

The chain employs TRBV15 and TRBJ2-3, with 9 bases fitting TRBD1. There are 14 residues in the CDR3. Looked up from germline, CDR1 is LNHNV and CDR2 is YYDKDF (reference sequence). J lost 5 bases, V lost 4 bases, and 4 bases had no gene match. In DNA form, the CDR3 reads TGTGCCACCAGCACGGGACAGGGCCGAGATACGCAGTATTTT. Translated, it gives CATSTGQGRDTQYF.

The J gene is TRBJ1-4, the V gene TRBV28, with 7 bases that match TRBD1. CDR3 size: 19 residues. V gave up 2 bases and J gave up 7 bases; unmatched junction bases: 19. Germline V gives CDR1 MDHEN, CDR2 SYDVKM. In nucleotides, the CDR3 is TGTGCCAGCAGTTTACCTATGGGCCCCCAGGGGGGAGTTGGTGAAAAACTGTTTTTT. Its protein is CASSLPMGPQGGVGEKLFF.

The chain joins TRBV18 to TRBJ2-4; TRBD1 aligns across 7 bases. The CDR3 contains 19 residues. Germline CDR1 KGHSH, CDR2 LQKENI. V shed 3 bases, J shed 0 bases, and the junction held 14 bases outside the gene matches. CDR3 loop: CASSPMTGFRVLAKNIQYF. In nucleotides, the CDR3 is TGTGCCAGCTCACCGATGACAGGGTTTCGAGTACTAGCCAAAAACATTCAGTACTTC.

This clone was observed once. The DNA for the CDR3 is TGTGCCAGCAGCTTGGTCGGGACAGCAAACTATGGCTACACCTTC. Translating gives CASSLVGTANYGYTF. The chain joins TRBV5-4 to TRBJ1-2; 7 positions agree with TRBD1. The junction had 4 bases not matched to a gene; V was cut back by 0 bases and J by 2 bases. The CDR3 is 15 amino acids. From germline, CDR1 is SGHNT and CDR2 YYREEE (reference sequence). Variable domain in full (rest from reference TRBV5-4 and TRBJ1-2): ETGVTQSPTHLIKTRGQQVTLRCSSQSGHNTVSWYQQALGQGPQFIFQYYREEENGRGNFPPRFSGLQFPNYSSELNVNALELDDSALYLCASSLVGTANYGYTFGSGTRLTVV.

The J gene is TRBJ1-3, the V gene TRBV19; D is unresolved. Germline V gives CDR1 LNHDA, CDR2 SQIVND (reference sequence). The CDR3 loop spans 15 amino acids. The V end lost 5 bases, the J end lost 0 bases, and 11 bases lay between the germline ends. In nucleotides, the CDR3 is TGTGCCAGTAGTCGGAGTAGCCCCTCTGGAAACACCATATATTTT. Amino acid sequence: CASSRSSPSGNTIYF.

This rearrangement joins TRBV2 to TRBJ1-2; D ambiguous. The CDR3 spans 14 residues. V lost 3 bases, J lost 4 bases, and 12 bases lay in between. Per the germline V gene, CDR1 is SNHLY and CDR2 is FYNNEI. CDR3 sequence: CASSEADGPYGYTF. As DNA, the CDR3 is TGTGCCAGCAGTGAGGCCGACGGCCCCTATGGCTACACCTTC.

The chain employs TRBV9 and TRBJ2-2; D is possibly TRBD1 (6 bases). The CDR3 is made up of 15 amino acids. From germline, CDR1 is SGDLS and CDR2 YYNGEE. With 0 bases removed from V and 3 bases from J, the gap between germline ends came to 9 bases. In DNA form, the CDR3 reads TGTGCCAGCAGCGTAGCGGACAGCGACACCGGGGAGCTGTTTTTT. This sequence encodes CASSVADSDTGELFF.

This chain connects TRBV14 to TRBJ2-7; D not certain. The CDR3 covers 12 residues. Trimming removed 1 base at V and 6 bases at J, with 7 bases between. The germline CDR1 and CDR2 sequences are SGHDN and FVKESK. The CDR3 protein is CASSQATREQYF. The CDR3, as DNA: TGTGCCAGCAGCCAAGCGACCCGCGAGCAGTACTTC. The variable domain in full, with the rest retrieved from reference TRBV14 and TRBJ2-7, is EAGVTQFPSHSVIEKGQTVTLRCDPISGHDNLYWYRRVMGKEIKFLLHFVKESKQDESGMPNNRFLAERTGGTYSTLKVQPAELEDSGVYFCASSQATREQYFGPGTRLTVT.

V is TRBV5-5 and J is TRBJ2-7; 7 bases agree with TRBD2. Germline CDR1 and CDR2: SGHKS and YYEKEE (reference sequence). V trimming: 1 base; J trimming: 2 bases; junction bases outside the gene matches: 3. The CDR3 totals 14 residues. CDR3 protein: CASSLNGGTYEQYF. The CDR3 coding sequence is TGTGCCAGCAGCTTGAACGGGGGGACCTACGAGCAGTACTTC.

The V and J genes are TRBV14 and TRBJ1-2; 10 bases agree with TRBD1. The germline V gene encodes CDR1 SGHDN and CDR2 FVKESK. J was trimmed by 0 bases and V by 3 bases; bases with no gene match: 10. The CDR3 covers 18 residues. The CDR3 DNA reads as TGTGCCAGCAGCCATTGGGGGACAGGGGAGAATGCTAACTATGGCTACACCTTC. It encodes CASSHWGTGENANYGYTF.

The table lists this clone with a count of one. The chain links TRBV7-6 to TRBJ2-7; D possibly matches TRBD1 or TRBD2 (5 bases each). CDR3 size: 15 residues. V was trimmed by 5 bases and J by 2 bases, leaving 16 bases between them. The germline CDR1 and CDR2 sequences are SGHVS and FNYEAQ. The CDR3 region has the DNA TGTGCCAGCAGCCCTGGTCAGGGAGTTACCTACGAGCAGTACTTC. It codes for CASSPGQGVTYEQYF.

This clone was found once. The chain is built from TRBV9 and TRBJ1-2, with D hard to call. Germline V CDR1 and CDR2: SGDLS, YYNGEE. The V gene lost 0 bases and the J gene lost 2 bases, with 8 bases spanning the gap. This CDR3 is built from 14 residues. The CDR3 coding sequence is TGTGCCAGCAGCGTAGGAGGAGGCAACTATGGCTACACCTTC. Protein product: CASSVGGGNYGYTF.

A single count supports this clone. The genes are TRBV10-3 and TRBJ1-4; D is unresolved. The CDR3 totals 12 residues. CDR1 is ENHRY and CDR2 is SYGVKD in the germline V gene. V was pared by 8 bases and J by 7 bases, with 11 bases between. The CDR3 region is CAIGDVSEKLFF. CDR3 coding DNA: TGTGCCATCGGAGACGTTAGTGAAAAACTGTTTTTT.

The chain employs TRBV4-2 and TRBJ2-7, with D perhaps being TRBD1 or TRBD2 (7 bases each). CDR1 and CDR2 from the germline V gene are LGHNA and YNFKEQ. This CDR3 region has 16 residues. V lost 1 base to trimming and J lost 0 bases, with 13 bases between them. As DNA, the CDR3 is TGTGCCAGCAGCCAAGGTACAGGGGAGGGCTCCTACGAGCAGTACTTC. This sequence encodes CASSQGTGEGSYEQYF.

The sample holds one count of this clone. The V gene is TRBV6-2 or TRBV6-3, the J gene TRBJ2-2, with 11 positions matching TRBD2. The V gene's germline CDR1 is MNHEY and CDR2 SVGEGT. V shed 3 bases and J 4 bases; nucleotides not matched to a gene: 4. The length of the CDR3 is 16 residues. The CDR3, as DNA: TGTGCCAGCAGTTATGGACTAGCGGGCGGCACCGGGGAGCTGTTTTTT. This encodes CASSYGLAGGTGELFF.